The rows below give T cell receptor beta chains drawn from one sample of a study of blood T cells in healthy people across ages. MiXCR, applied by TCRdb to the 5' RACE reads, yields one record per CDR3 protein. This sample has 650,000 to 800,000 distinct CDR3 sequences; approximately 48% occur once, and the top ten carry roughly 19%. The sequencing input was blood. These TCRs come from a man aged 60 to 75 in good health. Both conserved end residues are trimmed from each CDR3.

14,TRBV12-3/TRBV12-4,TRBJ1-6,ASSSRHRGRPSPLH
13,TRBV7-8,TRBJ2-1,ASSDTGFMSNEQF
14,TRBV6-2/TRBV6-3,TRBJ2-7,ASRTTDGPFSYEQY
11,TRBV4-1,TRBJ2-1,ASSHTGDNEQF
11,TRBV20-1,TRBJ1-1,SAREVTGQGTF
11,TRBV19,TRBJ1-6,ASTLQGGTPLH
15,TRBV18,TRBJ2-6,ASSPTTGGAGANVLT
12,TRBV7-9,TRBJ2-3,ASSFSGVADTQY
10,TRBV29-1,TRBJ1-4,SVDGTGGKLF
12,TRBV5-1,TRBJ1-6,ASSRAGDNSPLH
11,TRBV11-3,TRBJ2-1,ASSRGGPSEQF